This TCR beta chain was recorded in a study of identical twins. CDR1 SGHRS and CDR2 YFSETQ come from the germline V gene. V gave up 0 bases and J gave up 5 bases, with 12 bases separating them. The CDR3 is 14 amino acids. This clonotype was found many times. Template switching introduced a universal primer site, and the cDNA bore unique molecular identifiers. TCRdb reprocessed the 5' RACE reads via MiXCR and lists one record per CDR3 protein. Altogether roughly 500,000 distinct CDR3 sequences are present, roughly 21% being singletons, with the ten largest covering around 1%. The data were also submitted as part of a second study, on T cells expressing NK-cell markers. In that study: Cells sorted as CD3+CD56+NKG2C+, CD3+CD56+NKG2C- and CD3+CD56-NKG2C+ T cells supplied the TCR beta repertoires. The authors applied an anti-gamma-delta TCR antibody in several experiments, and it restricted sorting to alpha-beta TCR T cells.

This clonotype originated in a woman aged 18 to 35 in good health. The material sequenced was CD4+ T cells sorted from blood. J is TRBJ2-7 and V is TRBV5-1; D is possibly TRBD1 (5 bases). CDR3 in amino acids: CASSLARAEDEQYF. The CDR3, as DNA: TGCGCCAGCAGCTTGGCCAGGGCTGAGGACGAGCAGTACTTC.